This paragraph reports one T cell receptor (beta chain). This record comes from a study of blood T cell repertoires in COVID-19. On the study more broadly: Researchers got acute and convalescent COVID-19 samples from the United States, Italy and Spain. PBMCs, B-cell-depleted T cells, or T cells were the source of the cDNA or gDNA that made up the material.

Original handling: Amplification of reference gene primers was used by the study to estimate nucleated cell counts. Profiled with immunoSEQ multiplex PCR; TCRdb holds only in-frame clones, not every one. D and trimming were read from the DNA, whereas the V and J calls and clone size are those reported in that table. There are about 300,000 clones in the sample; around 86% occur only once, and 1% to 1.5% lies in the top ten. This CDR3 contains 16 residues. CDR1 is LGHNA, CDR2 YNFKEQ, per germline. The ends lost 5 bases at V and 7 bases at J; junction bases unmatched: 6. This TCR came from a man in his 70s with acute or convalescent COVID-19. The sample consisted of peripheral blood. The chain carries TRBV4-2 and TRBJ2-2, with 14 bases that match TRBD2. CDR3 sequence: CASSRLAGGQGGELFF. In DNA form, the CDR3 reads TGTGCCAGCAGCAGACTAGCGGGGGGGCAAGGCGGGGAGCTGTTTTTT.